The 5 T cell receptor beta chains reported below all come from one sample, sequenced in a study of a mutant IDH1 vaccine in newly diagnosed glioma (dated by TCRdb to the early 2020s). The library came from the immunoSEQ multiplex PCR assay. In its TCRdb copy, this immuneACCESS table keeps in-frame sequences only and misses some clones. Where compared with another copy, unresolved V genes explain less than half of these, and the others have no known cause. The sample table lists approximately 92,000 clones, roughly 78% of them with a count of one. Jointly, the top ten make up roughly 7% of the sample. The sample's time point label, decoded: baseline, week 1 (first vaccination visit). The treatment or condition label here, explained by the study, means: pre-vaccination baseline after standard-of-care therapy. Sample: PBMCs, taken from a glioma patient treated with radiotherapy, temozolomide or both. These receptors were obtained from a man aged 40-49 years with glioma.

The J gene is TRBJ2-3, the V gene TRBV7-6; 12 bases line up with TRBD2. V shed 3 bases, J shed 0 bases, and the junction held 1 base outside the gene matches. Germline V CDR1 and CDR2: SGHVS, FNYEAQ. The CDR3 contains 16 residues. In DNA, the CDR3 is TGTGCCAGCAGCTTGGGGACTAGCGGGAGCACAGATACGCAGTATTTT. As protein: CASSLGTSGSTDTQYF.

The genes are TRBV28 and TRBJ1-4, with 9 positions matching TRBD1. This CDR3 spans 15 amino acids. J was trimmed by 5 bases and V by 3 bases; bases with no gene match: 4. Germline assignment: CDR1 MDHEN and CDR2 SYDVKM. The CDR3 DNA reads TGTGCCAGCAGTTTGGGGGGACAGGGCAATGAAAAACTGTTTTTT. It translates to CASSLGGQGNEKLFF.

The chain employs TRBV27 and TRBJ1-1, with no clear D. CDR3 length: 15 amino acids. The germline V gene has CDR1 MNHEY and CDR2 SMNVEV (reference sequence). V lost 5 bases, J lost 6 bases, and 19 bases lay in between. The chain's CDR3 is CASSLRALVSAEAFF. The DNA of the CDR3 is TGTGCCAGCAGTCTAAGGGCCTTGGTTAGTGCTGAAGCTTTCTTT.

This chain joins TRBV4-3 and TRBJ2-3; maybe TRBD1 (5 bases). With 0 bases removed from V and 5 bases from J, the gap between germline ends came to 9 bases. Germline values: CDR1 LGHNA, CDR2 YSLEER. The CDR3 has 14 amino acids. The CDR3 bases are TGCGCCAGCAGCCAAGATGCCAGGGAAGATACGCAGTATTTT. This translates into CASSQDAREDTQYF.

The chain combines TRBV30 with TRBJ1-2, with D hard to call. This CDR3 comprises 12 residues. V lost 3 bases to trimming and J lost 4 bases, with 9 bases between them. The germline CDR1 and CDR2 sequences are GTSNPN and SVGIG (reference sequence). CDR3 nucleotide sequence: TGTGCCTGGAGCGCTGGGTTCTATGGCTACACCTTC. It codes for CAWSAGFYGYTF.